Listed below are T cell receptor beta chains from one sample, sequenced in a study of T cell responses to AZD1222 COVID-19 vaccine. Sequencing used immunoSEQ multiplex PCR; TCRdb keeps in-frame clones, though not all of them. The sample includes about 94,000 clones, more than 70% of them seen just once. The sequenced sample was peripheral blood, obtained on day 0 of AZD1222 vaccination. Receptor source: an adult in good health. Each CDR3 is given with its conserved first and last residue. The D gene is left open where the match is weak. A row's size may be missing; if present it is once, few, many or a size class.

abundance	v_gene	j_gene	d_gene	CDR3nt	CDR3aa
NA	TRBV5-1	TRBJ1-2	NA	TGCGCCAGCAGCCCCTCGCAAGGGACCCCGGGCTACACCTTC	CASSPSQGTPGYTF
NA	TRBV28	TRBJ1-6	NA	TGTGCCAGCAGTCCCAACCCTCCTAAACCCCTCCACTTT	CASSPNPPKPLHF
NA	TRBV6-4	TRBJ2-1	NA	TGTGCCAGCAGTGACTCGGGGGCCAACAATGAGCAGTTCTTC	CASSDSGANNEQFF
NA	TRBV21-1	TRBJ1-6	NA	TGTGCCAGCAGTACCGGACAGGGTGAGTCACCCCTCCACTTT	CASSTGQGESPLHF
NA	TRBV10-3	TRBJ1-1	TRBD1	TGTGCCATCAGTGAGTCGCTTACAGGGGCCGGCACTGAAGCTTTCTTT	CAISESLTGAGTEAFF
NA	TRBV6-5	TRBJ1-2	TRBD1	TGTGCCAGCAGGCGGCAGGGGGAACGCCTGGGCTACACCTTC	CASRRQGERLGYTF
NA	TRBV7-2	TRBJ1-4	TRBD1	TGTGCCAGCAGCTTCTTACAGGGGGAAAAACTGTTTTTT	CASSFLQGEKLFF
NA	TRBV7-8	TRBJ2-1	TRBD2	TGTGCCAGCAGCCCCGGACTAGCGGCTGTCAATGAGCAGTTCTTC	CASSPGLAAVNEQFF
once	TRBV7-6	TRBJ1-1	NA	TGTGCCAGCAGCTTAACCCCCCAGAGCCGGGCTGAAGCTTTCTTT	CASSLTPQSRAEAFF
NA	TRBV10-3	TRBJ2-7	TRBD1	TGTGCCATCAGTGTGGGGACAGGCCTCAACTACGAGCAGTACTTC	CAISVGTGLNYEQYF
NA	TRBV15	TRBJ2-5	TRBD2	TGTGCCACCAGCAGAGACCCGACTAGCTGGGAGACCCAGTACTTC	CATSRDPTSWETQYF
NA	TRBV10-3	TRBJ2-1	NA	TGTGCCATCAGGGCAGGGGGGGGGCACAATGAGCAGTTCTTC	CAIRAGGGHNEQFF
NA	TRBV19	TRBJ1-1	NA	TGTGCCAGTAATTACAGGCCCAACACTGAAGCTTTCTTT	CASNYRPNTEAFF
few	TRBV6-1	TRBJ1-5	NA	TGTGCCAGCAGTGAGGGCAGTCTTAATCAGCCCCAGCATTTT	CASSEGSLNQPQHF
NA	TRBV5-1	TRBJ1-1	NA	TGCGCCAGCAGCTTAGGGGGGGCTCACACTGAAGCTTTCTTT	CASSLGGAHTEAFF
NA	TRBV7-9	TRBJ1-4	TRBD1	TGTGCCAGCAGCTTACCTTCACCGGGACAGGGATATGAAAAACTGTTTTTT	CASSLPSPGQGYEKLFF
NA	TRBV28	TRBJ1-1	NA	TGTGCCAGCAGTTTAACTACCGAAGCTTTCTTT	CASSLTTEAFF
NA	TRBV30	TRBJ1-1	TRBD1	TGTGCCTTAACAGGGGCAAGGAACACTGAAGCTTTCTTT	CALTGARNTEAFF
NA	TRBV5-1	TRBJ2-2	NA	TGCGCCAGCAGCCCCGGACAGTTTGCCTTGGCAGACACCGGGGAGCTGTTTTTT	CASSPGQFALADTGELFF
NA	TRBV6-5	TRBJ1-2	TRBD1	TGTGCCAGCAGTTACTCCCGGACAGGGGGCGGCTATGGCTACACCTTC	CASSYSRTGGGYGYTF
NA	TRBV6-1	TRBJ2-7	NA	TGTGCCAGCAGTGAAGCTGGATCACCCGGGGGGCAGTACTTC	CASSEAGSPGGQYF
NA	TRBV7-6	TRBJ1-5	TRBD1	TGTGCCAGCAGCTTAGCTCAGGGGGCAAATCAGCCCCAGCATTTT	CASSLAQGANQPQHF
NA	TRBV6-5	TRBJ2-1	NA	TGTGCCAGCAGGGACAATGAGCAGTTCTTC	CASRDNEQFF
NA	TRBV3-1/TRBV3-2	TRBJ1-1	NA	TGTGCCAGCAGCAAAGGACATATGAACACTGAAGCTTTCTTT	CASSKGHMNTEAFF
NA	TRBV30	TRBJ2-5	NA	TGTGCCTGGAGTGTACAGGGTGAGACCCAGTACTTC	CAWSVQGETQYF
NA	TRBV6-5	TRBJ1-1	NA	TGTGCCAGCAGACTTAACAGGGTTAACACTGAAGCTTTCTTT	CASRLNRVNTEAFF
NA	TRBV6-2/TRBV6-3	TRBJ2-1	NA	TGTGCCAGCAGCCAACCCGGACGCTCCTACAATGAGCAGTTCTTC	CASSQPGRSYNEQFF
NA	TRBV5-8	TRBJ1-1	TRBD1	TGTGCCAGCAGCTTGACAGGGGCCTTAAACACTGAAGCTTTCTTT	CASSLTGALNTEAFF
NA	TRBV10-3	TRBJ2-5	NA	TGTGCCATCAGTGACACGCTAGCGTCCAGAGGAGAGACCCAGTACTTC	CAISDTLASRGETQYF
few	TRBV3-1/TRBV3-2	TRBJ1-6	NA	TGTGCCAGCAGCCAAGAAGTTCAGGGGCGTTCACCCCTCCACTTT	CASSQEVQGRSPLHF
NA	TRBV5-1	TRBJ1-1	NA	TGCGCCAGCAGCTTGTACCCAGGGAACACTGAAGCTTTCTTT	CASSLYPGNTEAFF
NA	TRBV25-1	TRBJ2-4	NA	TGTGCCAGCATCCCCCGGGACGGTACAGCTCAGTACTTC	CASIPRDGTAQYF
NA	TRBV5-6	TRBJ1-1	NA	TGTGCCAGCAGCTCTCTAGACAGTCACATGAACACTGAAGCTTTCTTT	CASSSLDSHMNTEAFF
few	TRBV9	TRBJ2-7	NA	TGTGCCAGCAGCCCAAGGGAGGGGACAGGCTCATCCTACGAGCAGTACTTC	CASSPREGTGSSYEQYF
NA	TRBV19	TRBJ2-3	NA	TGTGCCAGTAGTATTGGTGGGGGGGCTGGAGATACGCAGTATTTT	CASSIGGGAGDTQYF
NA	TRBV7-9	TRBJ2-6	NA	TGTGCCAGCAGCCCTCCAAGGGACATCGTGGCCAACGTCCTGACTTTC	CASSPPRDIVANVLTF
NA	TRBV9	TRBJ2-5	NA	TGTGCCAGCAGCGTCGGCAGGGGGGAGCCAGGGGTTGAGACCCAGTACTTC	CASSVGRGEPGVETQYF
NA	TRBV2	TRBJ2-7	NA	TGTGCCAGCAGGCAGCAGGTACCACTCGAGCAGTACTTC	CASRQQVPLEQYF
NA	TRBV28	TRBJ2-7	NA	TGTGCCAGCAGTCTAGTACAAACAGGCGAGCAGTACTTC	CASSLVQTGEQYF
NA	TRBV7-9	TRBJ1-3	TRBD1	TGTGCCAGCAGCCCACCGACAGGGGAAAGAAACACCATATATTTT	CASSPPTGERNTIYF
once	TRBV28	TRBJ1-5	TRBD1	TGTGCCAGCAGTTCCCATGCAGGGGGAGGGCATCAGCCCCAGCATTTT	CASSSHAGGGHQPQHF
NA	TRBV5-8	TRBJ1-5	NA	TGTGCCAGCAGCTTCAGTAGCAATCAGCCCCAGCATTTT	CASSFSSNQPQHF
NA	TRBV28	TRBJ2-7	NA	TGTGCCAGCAGTTTTAATTACGAGCAGTACTTC	CASSFNYEQYF